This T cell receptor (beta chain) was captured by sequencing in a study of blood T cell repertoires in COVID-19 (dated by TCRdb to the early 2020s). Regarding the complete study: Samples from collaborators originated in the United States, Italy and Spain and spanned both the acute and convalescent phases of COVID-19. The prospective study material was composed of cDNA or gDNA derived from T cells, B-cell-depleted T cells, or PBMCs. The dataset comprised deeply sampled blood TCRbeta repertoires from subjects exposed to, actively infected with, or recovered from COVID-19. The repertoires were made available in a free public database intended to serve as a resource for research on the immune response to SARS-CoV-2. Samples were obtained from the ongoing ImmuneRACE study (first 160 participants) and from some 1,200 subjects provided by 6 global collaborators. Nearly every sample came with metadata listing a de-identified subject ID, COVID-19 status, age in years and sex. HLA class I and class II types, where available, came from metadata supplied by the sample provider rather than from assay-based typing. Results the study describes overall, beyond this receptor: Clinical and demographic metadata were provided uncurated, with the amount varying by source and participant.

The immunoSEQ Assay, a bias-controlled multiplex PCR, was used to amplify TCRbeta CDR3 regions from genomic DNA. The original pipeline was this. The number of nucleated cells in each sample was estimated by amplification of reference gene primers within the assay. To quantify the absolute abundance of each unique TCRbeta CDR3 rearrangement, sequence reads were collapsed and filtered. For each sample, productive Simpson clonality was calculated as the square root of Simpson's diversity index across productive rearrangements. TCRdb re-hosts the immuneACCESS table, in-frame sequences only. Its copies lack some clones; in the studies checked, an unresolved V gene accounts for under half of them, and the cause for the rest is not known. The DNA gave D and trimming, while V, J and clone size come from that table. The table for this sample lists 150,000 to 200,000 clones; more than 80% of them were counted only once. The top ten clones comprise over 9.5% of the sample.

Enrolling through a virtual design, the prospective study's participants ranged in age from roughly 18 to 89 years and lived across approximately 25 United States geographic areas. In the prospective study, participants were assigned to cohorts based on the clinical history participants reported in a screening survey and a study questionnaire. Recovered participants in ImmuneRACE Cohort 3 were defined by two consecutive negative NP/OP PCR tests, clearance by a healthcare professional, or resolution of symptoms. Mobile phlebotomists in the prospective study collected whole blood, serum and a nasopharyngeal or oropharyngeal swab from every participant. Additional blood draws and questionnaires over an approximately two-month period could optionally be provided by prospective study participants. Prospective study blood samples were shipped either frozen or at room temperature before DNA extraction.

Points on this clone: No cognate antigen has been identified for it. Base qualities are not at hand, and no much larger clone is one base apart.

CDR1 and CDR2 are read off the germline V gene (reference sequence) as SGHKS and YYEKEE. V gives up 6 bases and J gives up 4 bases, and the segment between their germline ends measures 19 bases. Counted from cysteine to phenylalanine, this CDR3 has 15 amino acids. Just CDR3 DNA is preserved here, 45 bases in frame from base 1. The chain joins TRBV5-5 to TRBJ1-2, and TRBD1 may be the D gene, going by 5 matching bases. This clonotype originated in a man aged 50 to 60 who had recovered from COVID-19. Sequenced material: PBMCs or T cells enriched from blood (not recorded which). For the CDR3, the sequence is CASTPGGTMVYGYTF. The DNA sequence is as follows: TGTGCCAGCACCCCGGGAGGGACGATGGTCTATGGCTACACCTTC.